The following is a T cell receptor beta chain sequence with its context. Profiling relied on immunoSEQ multiplex PCR, and the TCRdb table lists in-frame clones only, not all of them. The sample carries roughly 320,000 clones, 70% to 90% recorded once. The data originate from a study of blood T cell repertoires in COVID-19. About the study: Samples of COVID-19 (acute and convalescent) were obtained from the United States, Italy and Spain.

The V and J ends lost 5 bases and 0 bases respectively, with 15 bases between them. This CDR3 region has 16 residues. CDR1 and CDR2 (germline): SGDLS, YYNGEE. This receptor was identified in a human donor in a cohort sampled during active COVID-19. This chain joins TRBV9 and TRBJ1-3; maybe TRBD1 (5 bases). Source material: peripheral blood. The CDR3 spells CASSGGTLSSGNTIYF. DNA for the CDR3: TGTGCCAGCAGTGGGGGGACGCTGAGCTCTGGAAACACCATATATTTT.